These 2 T cell receptor beta chains originate from one sample sequenced in a study of Graves' ophthalmopathy and Graves' hyperthyroidism. Amplification of TCR beta CDR3 regions used RNA transcripts. HTBI primers served in a first-round RT-PCR, which a second-round multiplex PCR followed. TCRdb re-called the multiplex PCR reads with MiXCR, one entry per CDR3 protein. The sample carries 620,000 or so distinct CDR3 sequences, about 24% recorded once. The sequencing input was peripheral blood. Every receptor here comes from a woman between 18 and 29 years old with stable Graves' hyperthyroidism. Some clones in this sample may be carry-over from other donors' samples.

This clonotype was detected many times. The chain is built from TRBV5-1 and TRBJ1-3; D might be TRBD1 (6 bases). Trimming pared 3 bases from V and 2 bases from J, leaving 12 bases between. The V gene's germline CDR1 is SGHRS and CDR2 YFSETQ. The CDR3 loop spans 15 amino acids. In nucleotides, the CDR3 is TGCGCCAGCAGCTCCGGGACAAGGACTGGAAACACCATATATTTT. As protein: CASSSGTRTGNTIYF.

The V call is TRBV12-3 or TRBV12-4, the J call TRBJ1-1; maybe TRBD1 (5 bases). The CDR3 has 15 residues. V was shortened by 5 bases and J by 0 bases, with 13 bases between the two germline ends. This CDR3 reads CASSRWDGLNTEAFF. CDR3 bases: TGTGCCAGCAGTCGGTGGGACGGGTTGAACACTGAAGCTTTCTTT.